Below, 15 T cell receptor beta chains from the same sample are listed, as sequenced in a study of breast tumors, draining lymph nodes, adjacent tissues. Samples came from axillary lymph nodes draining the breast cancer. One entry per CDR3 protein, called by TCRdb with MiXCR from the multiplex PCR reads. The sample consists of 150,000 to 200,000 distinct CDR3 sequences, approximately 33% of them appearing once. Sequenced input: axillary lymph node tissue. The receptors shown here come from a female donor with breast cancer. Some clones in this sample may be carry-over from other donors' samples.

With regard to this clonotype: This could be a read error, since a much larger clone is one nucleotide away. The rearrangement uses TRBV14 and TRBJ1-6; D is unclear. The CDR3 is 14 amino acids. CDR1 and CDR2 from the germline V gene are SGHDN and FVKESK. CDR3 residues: CASSQTRLNSPLPF. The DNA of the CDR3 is TGTGCCAGCAGCCAAACAAGGCTTAATTCACCCCTCCCCTTT.

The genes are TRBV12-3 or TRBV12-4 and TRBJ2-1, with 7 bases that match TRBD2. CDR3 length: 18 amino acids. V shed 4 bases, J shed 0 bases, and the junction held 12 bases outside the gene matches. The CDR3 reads CASSSGAGPILSYNEQFF. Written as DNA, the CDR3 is TGTGCCAGCAGTTCGGGAGCGGGGCCGATCCTCTCCTACAATGAGCAGTTCTTC.

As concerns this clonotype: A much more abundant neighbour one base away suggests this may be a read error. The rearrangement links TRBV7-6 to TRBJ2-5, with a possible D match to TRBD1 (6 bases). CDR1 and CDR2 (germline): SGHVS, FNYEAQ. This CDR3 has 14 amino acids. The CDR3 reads CASGLVRGGETQYF. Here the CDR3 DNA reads TGTGCCAGCGGCTTAGTCAGGGGCGGAGAGACCCAGTACTTC.

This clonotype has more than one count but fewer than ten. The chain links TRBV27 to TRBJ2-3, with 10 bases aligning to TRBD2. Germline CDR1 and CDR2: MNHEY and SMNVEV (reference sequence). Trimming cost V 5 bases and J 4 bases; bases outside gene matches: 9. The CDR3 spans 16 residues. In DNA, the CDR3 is TGTGCCAGCAGTCGTCTAGCGGGAGATGGCGCAGATACGCAGTATTTT. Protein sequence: CASSRLAGDGADTQYF.

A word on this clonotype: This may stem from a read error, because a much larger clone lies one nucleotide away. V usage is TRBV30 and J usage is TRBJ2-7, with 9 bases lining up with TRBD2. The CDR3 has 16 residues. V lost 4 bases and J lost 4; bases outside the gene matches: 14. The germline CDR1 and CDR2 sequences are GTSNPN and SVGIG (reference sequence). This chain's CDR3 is CAWNVPLSGSKYEQYF. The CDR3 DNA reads TGTGCCTGGAATGTCCCCCTTAGCGGGAGTAAGTACGAGCAGTACTTC.

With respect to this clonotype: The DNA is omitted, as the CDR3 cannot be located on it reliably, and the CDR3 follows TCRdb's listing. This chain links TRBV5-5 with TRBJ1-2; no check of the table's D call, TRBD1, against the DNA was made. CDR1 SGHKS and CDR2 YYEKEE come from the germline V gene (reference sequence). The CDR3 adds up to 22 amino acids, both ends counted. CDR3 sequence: CASSFYICSASYTQGFDYGYTF.

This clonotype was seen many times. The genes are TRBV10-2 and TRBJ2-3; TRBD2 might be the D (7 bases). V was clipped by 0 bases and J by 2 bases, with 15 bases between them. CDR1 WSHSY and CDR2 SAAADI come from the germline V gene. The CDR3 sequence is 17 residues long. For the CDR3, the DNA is TGCGCCAGCAGTGAGTCCCTGGGGGGGGCTCACACAGATACGCAGTATTTT. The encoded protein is CASSESLGGAHTDTQYF.

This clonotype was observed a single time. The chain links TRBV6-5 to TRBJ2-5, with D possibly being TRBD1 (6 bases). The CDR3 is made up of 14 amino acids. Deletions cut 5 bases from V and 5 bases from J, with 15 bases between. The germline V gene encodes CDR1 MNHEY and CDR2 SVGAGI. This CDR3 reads CASSRLRGFETQYF. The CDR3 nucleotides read TGTGCCAGCAGTCGATTAAGGGGGTTCGAGACCCAGTACTTC.

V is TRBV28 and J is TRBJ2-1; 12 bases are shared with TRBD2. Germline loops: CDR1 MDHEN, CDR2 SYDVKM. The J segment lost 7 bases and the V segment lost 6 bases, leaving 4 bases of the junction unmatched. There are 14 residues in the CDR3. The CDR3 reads CASRTSGSSNEQFF. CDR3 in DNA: TGTGCCAGCAGGACTAGCGGGAGTTCGAATGAGCAGTTCTTC. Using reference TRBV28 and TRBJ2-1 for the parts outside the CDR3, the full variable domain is DVKVTQSSRYLVKRTGEKVFLECVQDMDHENMFWYRQDPGLGLRLIYFSYDVKMKEKGDIPEGYSVSREKKERFSLILESASTNQTSMYLCASRTSGSSNEQFFGPGTRLTVL.

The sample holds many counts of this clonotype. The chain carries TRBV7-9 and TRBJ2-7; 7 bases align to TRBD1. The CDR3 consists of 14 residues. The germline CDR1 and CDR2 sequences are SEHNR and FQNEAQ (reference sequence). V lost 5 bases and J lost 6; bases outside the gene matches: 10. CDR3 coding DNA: TGTGCCAGCAGCATACGACAGGGTTACAGCGAGCAGTACTTC. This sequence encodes CASSIRQGYSEQYF.

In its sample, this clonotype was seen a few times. The DNA of the CDR3 is TGTGCCAGCAGCCACTTCGACAGCCAAGAGACCCAGTACTTC. Translated, it gives CASSHFDSQETQYF. This chain connects TRBV3-1 to TRBJ2-5; tentatively, D is TRBD1 (5 bases). Germline V lookup: CDR1 LGHDT, CDR2 YNNKEL (reference sequence). This CDR3 has 14 residues. Trimming cost V 3 bases and J 1 base, with 9 bases left between them.

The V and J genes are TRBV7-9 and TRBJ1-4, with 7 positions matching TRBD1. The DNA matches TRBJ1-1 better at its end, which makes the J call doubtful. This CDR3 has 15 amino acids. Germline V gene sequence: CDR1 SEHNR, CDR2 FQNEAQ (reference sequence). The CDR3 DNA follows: TGTGCCAGCAGTATAACAGGGGAGCCCAGCACTGAAGCTTTCTTT. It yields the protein CASSITGEPSTEAFF.

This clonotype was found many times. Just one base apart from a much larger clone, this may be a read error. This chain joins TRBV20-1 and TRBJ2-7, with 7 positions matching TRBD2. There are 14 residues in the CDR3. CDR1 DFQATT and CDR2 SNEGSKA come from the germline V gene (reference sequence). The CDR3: CSASPTSSSSEQYF. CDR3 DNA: TGCAGTGCTAGCCCGACTAGCTCCTCCTCCGAGCAGTACTTC.

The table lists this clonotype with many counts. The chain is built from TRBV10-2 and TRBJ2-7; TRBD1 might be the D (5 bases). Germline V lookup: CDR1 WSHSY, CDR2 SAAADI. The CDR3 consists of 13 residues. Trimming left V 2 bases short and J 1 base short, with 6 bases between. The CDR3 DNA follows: TGCGCCAGCAGTGAGGGGGCTTCCTACGAGCAGTACTTC. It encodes CASSEGASYEQYF.

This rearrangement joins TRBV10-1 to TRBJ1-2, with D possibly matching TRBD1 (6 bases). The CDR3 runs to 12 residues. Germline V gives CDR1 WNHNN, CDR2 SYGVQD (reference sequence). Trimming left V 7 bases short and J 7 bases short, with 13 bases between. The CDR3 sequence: CASTYRDSGYTF. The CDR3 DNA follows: TGCGCCAGCACCTACAGGGACTCTGGCTACACCTTC.